This T cell receptor beta chain was sequenced for a study of blood T cell repertoires in COVID-19. The wider study: The United States, Italy and Spain provided the acute and convalescent COVID-19 samples. Sources were T cells, B-cell-depleted T cells, or PBMCs; the material itself was cDNA or gDNA.

Per the study methods: Reference gene primer amplification in the assay estimated nucleated cell counts. Sequencing was performed with immunoSEQ multiplex PCR; in TCRdb, only in-frame clones are kept and a portion is missing. V, J and clone size reflect that table, while D and trimming were determined from the DNA. Among about 260,000 clones listed, over 80% were seen once. V was trimmed by 7 bases and J by 5 bases, leaving 17 bases between them. The CDR3 is 14 residues long. Looked up from germline, CDR1 is SGHVS and CDR2 is FQNEAQ. Sequencing was done on a sample of peripheral blood. This chain joins TRBV7-8 and TRBJ1-1, with D perhaps matching TRBD1 (5 bases). The clonotype comes from a woman between 40 and 55 years old with acute or convalescent COVID-19. DNA of the CDR3: TGTGCCAGCACCTCGGAGGGGAGGAGGACTGAAGCTTTCTTT. It translates to CASTSEGRRTEAFF.